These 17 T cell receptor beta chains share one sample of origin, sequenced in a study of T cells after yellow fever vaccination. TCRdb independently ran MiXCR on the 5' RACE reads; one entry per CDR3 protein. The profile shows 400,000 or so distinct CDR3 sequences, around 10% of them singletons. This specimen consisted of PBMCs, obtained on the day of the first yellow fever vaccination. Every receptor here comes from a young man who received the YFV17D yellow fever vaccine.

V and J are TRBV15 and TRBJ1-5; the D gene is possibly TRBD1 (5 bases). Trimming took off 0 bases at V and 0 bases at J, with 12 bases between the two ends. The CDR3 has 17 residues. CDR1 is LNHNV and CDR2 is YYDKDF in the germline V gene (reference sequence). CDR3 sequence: CATSRDLGRSSNQPQHF. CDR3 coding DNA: TGTGCCACCAGCAGAGATCTGGGACGGAGTAGCAATCAGCCCCAGCATTTT.

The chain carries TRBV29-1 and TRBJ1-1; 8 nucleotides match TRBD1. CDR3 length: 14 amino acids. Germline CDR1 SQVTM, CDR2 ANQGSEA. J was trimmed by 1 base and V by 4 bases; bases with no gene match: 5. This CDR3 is CSVGFGQGNTEAFF. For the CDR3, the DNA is TGCAGCGTTGGTTTCGGACAGGGGAACACTGAAGCTTTCTTT.

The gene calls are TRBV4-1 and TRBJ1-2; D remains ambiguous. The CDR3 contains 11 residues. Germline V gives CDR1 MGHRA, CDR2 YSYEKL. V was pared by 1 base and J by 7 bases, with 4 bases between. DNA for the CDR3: TGCGCCAGCAGCCAAGGTAGTGGCTACACCTTC. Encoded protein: CASSQGSGYTF.

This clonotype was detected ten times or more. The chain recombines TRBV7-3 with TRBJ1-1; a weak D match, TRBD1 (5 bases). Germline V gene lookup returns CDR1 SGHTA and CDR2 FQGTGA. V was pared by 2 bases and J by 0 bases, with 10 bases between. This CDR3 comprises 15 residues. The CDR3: CASSLQGSMNTEAFF. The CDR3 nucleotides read TGTGCCAGCAGCTTACAGGGCAGCATGAACACTGAAGCTTTCTTT.

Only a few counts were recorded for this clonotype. The CDR3 DNA follows: TGCAGTGCCACTCCCGGGGGCACTTCCTACAATGAGCAGTTCTTC. This gives the protein CSATPGGTSYNEQFF. V is TRBV20-1 and J is TRBJ2-1; either TRBD1 or TRBD2 may fit D (6 bases each). Trimming pared 6 bases from V and 1 base from J, leaving 16 bases between. Germline V gene data show CDR1 as DFQATT and CDR2 as SNEGSKA (reference sequence). The CDR3 loop spans 15 amino acids.

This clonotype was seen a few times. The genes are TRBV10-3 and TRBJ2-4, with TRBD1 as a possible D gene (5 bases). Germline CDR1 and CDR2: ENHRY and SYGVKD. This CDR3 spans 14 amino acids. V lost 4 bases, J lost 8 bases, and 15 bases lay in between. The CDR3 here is CAISVGAGRDIQYF. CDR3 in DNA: TGTGCCATCAGTGTAGGGGCAGGGCGAGACATTCAGTACTTC.

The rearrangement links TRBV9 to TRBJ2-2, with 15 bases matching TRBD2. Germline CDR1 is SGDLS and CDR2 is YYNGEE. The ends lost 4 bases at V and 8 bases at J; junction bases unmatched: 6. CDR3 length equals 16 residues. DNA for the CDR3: TGTGCCAGCAGCAACGGACTAGCGGGGGGGCATGGGGAGCTGTTTTTT. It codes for CASSNGLAGGHGELFF.

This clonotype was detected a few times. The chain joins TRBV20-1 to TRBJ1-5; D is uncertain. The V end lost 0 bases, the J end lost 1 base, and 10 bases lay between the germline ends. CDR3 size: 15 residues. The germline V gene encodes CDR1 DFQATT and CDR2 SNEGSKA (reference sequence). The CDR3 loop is CSARDAGSSNQPQHF. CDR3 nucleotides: TGCAGTGCTAGAGATGCGGGGTCCAGCAATCAGCCCCAGCATTTT.

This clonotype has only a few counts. In DNA, the CDR3 is TGTGCCAGCAGCATTCAGGGAAGTTCGAACACCGGGGAGCTGTTTTTT. It codes for CASSIQGSSNTGELFF. J is TRBJ2-2 and V is TRBV13; D perhaps matches TRBD1 (5 bases). Trimming took off 5 bases at V and 0 bases at J, with 13 bases between the two ends. The CDR3 runs 16 residues. From germline, CDR1 is PRHDT and CDR2 FYEKMQ (reference sequence).

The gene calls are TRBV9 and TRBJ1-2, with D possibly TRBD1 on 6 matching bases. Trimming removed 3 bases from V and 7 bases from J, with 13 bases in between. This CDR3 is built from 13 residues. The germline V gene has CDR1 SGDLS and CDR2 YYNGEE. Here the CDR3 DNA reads TGTGCCAGCAGCGCCTACAGGGTTTTTGGCTACACCTTC. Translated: CASSAYRVFGYTF.

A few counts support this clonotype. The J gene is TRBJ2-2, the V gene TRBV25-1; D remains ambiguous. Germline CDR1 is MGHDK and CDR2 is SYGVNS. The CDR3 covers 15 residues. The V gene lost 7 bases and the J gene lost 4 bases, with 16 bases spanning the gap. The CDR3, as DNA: TGTGCCAGCATCCAGCCGGCGCCAAGCACCGGGGAGCTGTTTTTT. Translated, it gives CASIQPAPSTGELFF.

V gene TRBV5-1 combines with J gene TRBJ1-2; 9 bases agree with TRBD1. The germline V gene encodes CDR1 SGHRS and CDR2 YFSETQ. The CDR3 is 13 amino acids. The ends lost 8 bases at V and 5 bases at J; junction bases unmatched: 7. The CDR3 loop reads CASRTGESYGYTF. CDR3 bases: TGCGCCAGTAGGACAGGGGAATCTTATGGCTACACCTTC.

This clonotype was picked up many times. CDR3 in amino acids: CASSYRQGASTYEQYV. The CDR3 bases are TGTGCCAGCAGTTACAGACAGGGGGCCTCGACCTACGAGCAGTACGTC. V usage is TRBV6-5 and J usage is TRBJ2-7, with TRBD1 matching over 10 bases. V shed 2 bases, J shed 2 bases, and the junction held 6 bases outside the gene matches. The CDR3 contains 16 residues. From germline, CDR1 is MNHEY and CDR2 SVGAGI.

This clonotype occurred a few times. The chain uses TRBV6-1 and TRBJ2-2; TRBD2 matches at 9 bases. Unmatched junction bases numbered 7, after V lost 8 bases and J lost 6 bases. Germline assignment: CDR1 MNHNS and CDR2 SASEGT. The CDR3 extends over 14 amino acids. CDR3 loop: CASGGLAGPGELFF. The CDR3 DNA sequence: TGTGCCAGCGGGGGACTAGCTGGTCCCGGGGAGCTGTTTTTT.

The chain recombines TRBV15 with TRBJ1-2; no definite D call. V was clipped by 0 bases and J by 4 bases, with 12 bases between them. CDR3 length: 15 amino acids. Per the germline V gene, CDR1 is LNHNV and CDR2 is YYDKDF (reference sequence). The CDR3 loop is CATSRDSGRSYGYTF. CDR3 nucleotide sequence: TGTGCCACCAGCAGAGATTCGGGCCGTTCCTATGGCTACACCTTC.

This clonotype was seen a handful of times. This chain's CDR3 is CASSLDSGGLYNEQFF. CDR3 nucleotide sequence: TGTGCCAGCAGCTTAGATAGCGGGGGGCTCTACAATGAGCAGTTCTTC. The genes are TRBV11-3 and TRBJ2-1; 10 positions match TRBD2. Germline CDR1 SGHNT, CDR2 YENEEA. V lost 0 bases, J lost 3 bases, and 2 bases stayed unmatched. The CDR3 is made up of 16 amino acids.

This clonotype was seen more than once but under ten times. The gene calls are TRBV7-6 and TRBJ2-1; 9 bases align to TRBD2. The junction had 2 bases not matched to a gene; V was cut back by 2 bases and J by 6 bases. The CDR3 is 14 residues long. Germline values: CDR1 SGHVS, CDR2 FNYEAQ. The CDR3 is CASSLSSGANEQFF. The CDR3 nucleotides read TGTGCCAGCAGCTTATCTAGCGGGGCCAATGAGCAGTTCTTC. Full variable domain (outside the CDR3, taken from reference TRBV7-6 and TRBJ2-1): GAGVSQSPRYKVTKRGQDVALRCDPISGHVSLYWYRQALGQGPEFLTYFNYEAQQDKSGLPNDRFSAERPEGSISTLTIQRTEQRDSAMYRCASSLSSGANEQFFGPGTRLTVL.